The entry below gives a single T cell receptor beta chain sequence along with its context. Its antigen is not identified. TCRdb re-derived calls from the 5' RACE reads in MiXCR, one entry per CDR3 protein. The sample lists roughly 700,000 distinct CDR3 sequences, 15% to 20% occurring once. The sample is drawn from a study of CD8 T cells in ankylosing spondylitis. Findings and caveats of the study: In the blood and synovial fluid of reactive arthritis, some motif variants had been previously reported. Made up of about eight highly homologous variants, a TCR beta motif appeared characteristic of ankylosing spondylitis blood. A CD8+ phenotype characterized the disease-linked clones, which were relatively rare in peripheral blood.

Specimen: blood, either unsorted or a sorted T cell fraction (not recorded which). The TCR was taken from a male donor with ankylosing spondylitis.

This chain's CDR3 is CASSPLAGLDEQYF. In DNA form, the CDR3 reads TGTGCCAGCTCACCGTTGGCAGGTCTAGACGAGCAGTACTTC. The rearrangement links TRBV18 to TRBJ2-7, with D uncertain. With 3 bases removed from V and 5 bases from J, the gap between germline ends came to 14 bases. CDR1 and CDR2 from the germline V gene are KGHSH and LQKENI. The CDR3 is 14 residues long.